One and the same sample provided the 11 T cell receptor beta chains below, sequenced in a study of cytomegalovirus exposure and HLA in healthy donors. 60 Vbeta and 13 Jbeta primers were used in PCR. Assay: immunoSEQ multiplex PCR; the TCRdb copy retains only in-frame clones and omits some. The sample has over 90,000 clones; roughly 70% are singletons. The sequencing input was PBMCs. These receptors originate from a woman between 45 and 60 years old in good health and CMV-seronegative.

The V call is TRBV6-1, the J call TRBJ2-2; tentative D call: TRBD1 (6 bases). The germline gives CDR1 MNHNS, CDR2 SASEGT. The CDR3 sequence is 15 residues long. Deletions cut 1 base from V and 3 bases from J, with 9 bases between. The CDR3 sequence is CASSEVRGYTGELFF. For the CDR3, the DNA is TGTGCCAGCAGTGAAGTTAGGGGGTACACCGGGGAGCTGTTTTTT.

This chain connects TRBV2 to TRBJ1-1; TRBD1 matches at 10 bases. CDR1 and CDR2 from the germline V gene are SNHLY and FYNNEI. The CDR3 extends over 13 amino acids. Unmatched junction bases numbered 6, after V lost 7 bases and J lost 7 bases. The CDR3 loop is CASNPGQGSEAFF. The DNA of the CDR3 is TGTGCCAGCAACCCGGGACAGGGGAGTGAAGCTTTCTTT.

The rearrangement uses TRBV2 and TRBJ2-7; 8 bases line up with TRBD1. CDR1 and CDR2 (germline): SNHLY, FYNNEI. V shed 8 bases and J 8 bases; nucleotides not matched to a gene: 11. CDR3 length equals 13 residues. CDR3 protein: CASLPGQVIKQYF. The CDR3 nucleotides read TGTGCCAGCCTCCCGGGACAGGTCATTAAGCAGTACTTC.

The chain employs TRBV28 and TRBJ1-1; 8 bases map to TRBD1. This CDR3 is 15 amino acids long. V shed 5 bases and J 0 bases; nucleotides not matched to a gene: 5. The germline CDR1 and CDR2 sequences are MDHEN and SYDVKM. CDR3 sequence reads: CASSRTGTMNTEAFF. In nucleotides, the CDR3 is TGTGCCAGCAGTCGGACAGGGACCATGAACACTGAAGCTTTCTTT.

This clone was seen a single time. V and J are TRBV2 and TRBJ1-3; TRBD1 matches at 7 bases. The J segment lost 0 bases and the V segment lost 6 bases, leaving 23 bases of the junction unmatched. Germline lookup yields CDR1 SNHLY and CDR2 FYNNEI. The CDR3 is 21 residues long. As DNA, the CDR3 is TGTGCCAGCAGAATTAGGAATCGGAGGGCAGGGGGGAGTGGCTCTGGAAACACCATATATTTT. It codes for CASRIRNRRAGGSGSGNTIYF.

The rearrangement joins TRBV28 to TRBJ2-2, with a tentative D call TRBD1 (5 bases). The CDR3 consists of 13 residues. CDR1 and CDR2 (germline): MDHEN, SYDVKM. The V and J ends lost 4 bases and 5 bases respectively, with 8 bases between them. This CDR3 reads CASSSQGTGELFF. CDR3 DNA sequence: TGTGCCAGCAGTTCCCAGGGAACCGGGGAGCTGTTTTTT.

The rearrangement joins TRBV10-3 to TRBJ1-2; 11 positions agree with TRBD1. Per the germline V gene, CDR1 is ENHRY and CDR2 is SYGVKD. The CDR3 has 14 residues. V gave up 5 bases and J gave up 4 bases; unmatched junction bases: 3. The CDR3 bases are TGTGCCATCAGTCCGGACAGGGGGCCCTATGGCTACACCTTC. It translates to CAISPDRGPYGYTF.

The chain carries TRBV7-2 and TRBJ2-3; 9 bases match TRBD1. Losses at the gene ends were 5 bases for V and 1 base for J; bases not matched to a gene: 7. This CDR3 has 16 residues. Germline V gene lookup returns CDR1 SGHTA and CDR2 FQGNSA. The CDR3 loop reads CASSHRTGGGTDTQYF. Written as DNA, the CDR3 is TGTGCCAGCAGCCACCGAACAGGGGGCGGCACAGATACGCAGTATTTT.

This clone turned up a few times. V gene TRBV27 combines with J gene TRBJ2-7, with D perhaps TRBD1 (6 bases). The CDR3 contains 17 residues. Trimming removed 1 base at V and 1 base at J, with 17 bases between. The germline V gene has CDR1 MNHEY and CDR2 SMNVEV (reference sequence). The CDR3 spells CASSLFPPSQGSYEQYF. The CDR3, as DNA: TGTGCCAGCAGTTTATTCCCCCCGTCACAGGGTTCCTACGAGCAGTACTTC.

As DNA, the CDR3 is TGTGCCAGTAGCAGGGGTATCACTGAAGCTTTCTTT. As protein: CASSRGITEAFF. This chain uses TRBV19 with TRBJ1-1, with D perhaps TRBD1 (6 bases). This CDR3 region has 12 residues. Germline loops: CDR1 LNHDA, CDR2 SQIVND (reference sequence). V was clipped by 6 bases and J by 4 bases, with 9 bases between them.

The J gene is TRBJ1-2, the V gene TRBV6-5; tentative D call: TRBD1 (5 bases). The V and J ends lost 6 bases and 2 bases respectively, with 10 bases between them. CDR3 length: 13 residues. CDR1 and CDR2 from the germline V gene are MNHEY and SVGAGI. CDR3 sequence: CASRGTGNYGYTF. The CDR3 nucleotides are TGTGCCAGCAGGGGAACAGGCAACTATGGCTACACCTTC.